This T cell receptor beta chain came from a study of blood T cell repertoires in COVID-19 (dated by TCRdb to the early 2020s). Background on the whole study: The collaborator samples originated in the United States, Italy and Spain and spanned the acute and convalescent phases of COVID-19. Deeply sampled blood TCRbeta repertoires from subjects exposed to, actively infected with, or recovered from COVID-19 were included in the dataset. The material from the prospective study consisted of cDNA or gDNA derived from T cells, B-cell-depleted T cells, or PBMCs. HLA class I and class II types, where available, came from metadata supplied by the sample provider rather than from assay-based typing. The samples were drawn from two sources: the first 160 participants of the ongoing ImmuneRACE study, and 1,000 to 1,500 subjects contributed by 6 global collaborators. The sample metadata nearly always contained a de-identified subject ID, COVID-19 status, age in years and sex. The repertoires were made available in a free public database intended to serve as a resource for research on the immune response to SARS-CoV-2.

Comments on this clone: Its cognate antigen has yet to be identified. No clone much larger than this one lies a single base away; base qualities are absent.

Whole blood was collected in K2EDTA tubes by collaborating institutions according to the institutions' own protocols. Collaborator samples were shipped for TCRbeta analysis as frozen whole blood, isolated PBMCs, or DNA extracted from either sample type. TCRbeta CDR3 regions were amplified from genomic DNA using the immunoSEQ Assay, a bias-controlled multiplex PCR. Regarding the original processing steps: Within the assay, amplification of reference gene primers was used to estimate how many nucleated cells each sample contained. To quantify the absolute abundance of each unique TCRbeta CDR3 rearrangement, sequence reads were collapsed and filtered. For each sample, productive Simpson clonality was calculated as the square root of Simpson's diversity index across productive rearrangements. TCRdb carries this immuneACCESS record with in-frame sequences only. Its versions omit some clonotypes, under half of them owing to an unresolved V gene in the studies checked, with the rest unexplained. V and J calls plus clone size are reproduced from that table; the DNA served to infer D and trimming. The sample profile shows some 150,000 clones; 84% of them were found once. Around 35% of the sample is in the top ten clones.

On the study overall, not on this receptor specifically: How much clinical and demographic metadata was included differed by source and by participant, and the metadata was provided uncurated.

The receptor was isolated from a human donor in a cohort sampled during active COVID-19. Sequencing used peripheral blood.

The CDR3 amino acid sequence is: CASSLFASRDQYF. The DNA sequence is given as TGTGCCAGCAGCTTGTTTGCCTCACGGGACCAGTACTTC. The chain links TRBV7-2 with TRBJ2-5; matching of 5 bases hints at TRBD2 as the D gene. V loses 3 bases, J loses 10 bases, and the germline ends lie 15 bases apart. The CDR3 covers 13 residues, taking in both the cysteine and the phenylalanine. Of the read, only the CDR3 DNA is kept; its 39 bases are in frame from base 1. Sequences SGHTA (CDR1) and FQGNSA (CDR2) are obtained from the germline V gene.